Presented here are 2 T cell receptor beta chains from one specimen sequenced in a study of human T cells and chemical hapten exposure (dated by TCRdb to the early 2020s). What the time point label conveys for this sample: pre-sensitization, week 0. What this sample's treatment or condition label stands for: therapeutic diphenylcyclopropenone sensitization with weekly scalp DPC. The method behind the library was RACE. The data were produced on a NextSeq 500. The raw public data were reprocessed by TCRdb itself: fastp quality trimming at Q25, MiXCR clonotype calling, in-frame beta chains only. Entries that share a CDR3 protein sequence are merged under the most common genes and DNA. The sample includes about 80,000 distinct CDR3 sequences, with about 14% observed a single time. The top ten hold 4.6% of the sample. The specimen was whole blood, collected in connection with sensitization to the hapten diphenylcyclopropenone (DPC). These receptors were collected from a woman aged 50 to 60 with alopecia areata. Some clones in this sample may be carry-over from other donors' samples.

This clonotype was seen only once. At one of its ends the junction is not consistent with the germline gene, which may arise from a read error. The rearrangement links TRBV6-2 or TRBV6-3 to TRBJ1-1, with 8 bases lining up with TRBD1. Germline CDR1 is MNHEY and CDR2 is SVGEGT. The CDR3 spans 15 residues. CDR3 nucleotide sequence: TGTGCCGGCAGTTACCCGTGGACAGGGAGCACTGAAGCTTTCTTT. Translating it yields CAGSYPWTGSTEAFF.

This clonotype showed up many times. The rearrangement links TRBV25-1 to TRBJ2-7, with D possibly matching TRBD2 (6 bases). The V end was cut by 1 base, the J end by 9 bases, with 13 bases between. CDR1 and CDR2 from the germline V gene are MGHDK and SYGVNS. The CDR3 length is 13 residues. The CDR3 region has the DNA TGTGCCAGCAGTGAATCGCTCGCCGGGAGGCAGTACTTC. It specifies CASSESLAGRQYF.